Included here is one T cell receptor beta chain sequence, with context. The antigen is not known. The repertoire was sequenced with immunoSEQ multiplex PCR; TCRdb's copy has only in-frame clones and lacks some. The repertoire has about 120,000 clones, approximately 87% of them found once; the top ten carry almost 1.5%. This specimen belongs to a study of cytomegalovirus exposure and HLA in healthy donors. The donors were members of the validation cohort comprising about 130 subjects, separate from the roughly 670-subject first cohort. Study results and limitations: Specificity for CMV antigens was confirmed in vitro for a few of the CMV-associated chains. Using the classifier, cytomegalovirus status was reportedly diagnosed with high specificity and sensitivity. Within the 120 or so validation repertoires, first-cohort TCR clusters tended to co-occur, according to a later analysis.

The CDR3 contains 16 residues. Between the trimmed V and J ends, which lost 4 bases and 1 base, there was a span of 15 bases. Germline lookup yields CDR1 SGHTA and CDR2 FQGTGA. What was sequenced was PBMCs. This receptor was identified in a woman in her twenties or thirties in good health and CMV-seropositive. The chain couples TRBV7-3 to TRBJ2-3; tentatively, D is TRBD2 (6 bases). The CDR3 spells CASSSSTSLGTDTQYF. CDR3 bases: TGTGCCAGCAGCTCCTCGACTAGTTTAGGCACAGATACGCAGTATTTT.